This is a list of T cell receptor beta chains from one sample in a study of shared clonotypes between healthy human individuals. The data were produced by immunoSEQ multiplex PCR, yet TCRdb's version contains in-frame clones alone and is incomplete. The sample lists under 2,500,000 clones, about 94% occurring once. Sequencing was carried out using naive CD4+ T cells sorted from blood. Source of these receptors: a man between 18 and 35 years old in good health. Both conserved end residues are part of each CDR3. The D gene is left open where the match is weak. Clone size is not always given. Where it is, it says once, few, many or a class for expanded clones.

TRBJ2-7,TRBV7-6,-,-,TGTGCCAGCAGTCCGACGTCGACAGCCGGGTACGAGCAGTACTTC,CASSPTSTAGYEQYF
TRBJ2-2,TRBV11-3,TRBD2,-,TGTGCCAGCAGCTCCACCGGGACTAGCATCACCGGGGAGCTGTTTTTT,CASSSTGTSITGELFF
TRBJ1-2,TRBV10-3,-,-,TGTGCCATCAGTGAGTCACTTCTTAACCGAGGAGATGGCTACACCTTC,CAISESLLNRGDGYTF
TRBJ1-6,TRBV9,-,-,TGTGCCAGCAGCGATCCCCTGGGACGAACCGATCGAGGCTCACCCCTCCACTTT,CASSDPLGRTDRGSPLHF
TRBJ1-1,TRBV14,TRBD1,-,TGTGCCAGCAGCCCCGGACCGGGACAGGGACAATACAAGAACACTGAAGCTTTCTTT,CASSPGPGQGQYKNTEAFF
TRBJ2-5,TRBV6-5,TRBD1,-,TGTGCCAGCGGGGGACAGGGGGCATGGGAGACCCAGTACTTC,CASGGQGAWETQYF
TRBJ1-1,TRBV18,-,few,TGTGCCAGCTCACCGCGGACGGACCACACTGAAGCTTTCTTT,CASSPRTDHTEAFF
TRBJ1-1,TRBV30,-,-,TGTGCCTTTATGGGGCACAATGGCGCTGAAGCTTTCTTT,CAFMGHNGAEAFF
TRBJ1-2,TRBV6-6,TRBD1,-,TGTGCCAGCAGTTACGGAGGACAGGGGGAAGGCTACACCTTC,CASSYGGQGEGYTF
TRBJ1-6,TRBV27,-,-,TGTGCCAGCGGGTACCCCCTCCACTTT,CASGYPLHF
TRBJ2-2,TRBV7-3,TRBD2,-,TGTGCCAGCAGCAGAACCCTAGCGGGCCGCACCGGGGAGCTGTTTTTT,CASSRTLAGRTGELFF
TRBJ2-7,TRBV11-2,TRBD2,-,TGTGCCAGCAGCTTCGGGGGGGCCAAGGACGAGCAGTACTTC,CASSFGGAKDEQYF
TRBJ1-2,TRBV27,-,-,TGTGCCAGCAGGGGGCTTATAGGCTACACCTTC,CASRGLIGYTF
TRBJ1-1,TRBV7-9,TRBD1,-,TGTGCCAGCAGCAAGACAGGGGTGAACACTGAAGCTTTCTTT,CASSKTGVNTEAFF
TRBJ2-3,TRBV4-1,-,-,TGCGCCAGCAGCCAAGATCGTGCTAGCACAGATACGCAGTATTTT,CASSQDRASTDTQYF